This T cell receptor (beta chain) derives from a study of blood T cell repertoires in COVID-19 (dated by TCRdb to 2020 to 2022). Notes on the research overall: The collaborator samples originated in the United States, Italy and Spain and spanned the acute and convalescent phases of COVID-19. The material from the prospective study consisted of cDNA or gDNA derived from T cells, B-cell-depleted T cells, or PBMCs. The sample metadata nearly always contained a de-identified subject ID, COVID-19 status, age in years and sex. A freely available public database, intended as a resource for researchers studying the immune response to SARS-CoV-2, is where the repertoires were released. Subjects who had been exposed to COVID-19, were actively infected with it, or had recovered from it provided the deeply sampled blood TCRbeta repertoires that made up the dataset. Where HLA class I and class II types were available, the types were taken from metadata supplied by the sample provider, not from assay-based typing. The samples were drawn from two sources: the first 160 participants of the ongoing ImmuneRACE study, and 950 to 1,500 subjects contributed by 6 global collaborators. On the study overall, not on this receptor specifically: The amount of clinical and demographic metadata varied by source and participant and was provided uncurated.

The immunoSEQ Assay, a bias-controlled multiplex PCR, was used to amplify TCRbeta CDR3 regions from genomic DNA. As for the original processing: The number of nucleated cells in each sample was estimated from the amplification of reference gene primers within the assay. To quantify the absolute abundance of each unique TCRbeta CDR3 rearrangement, sequence reads were collapsed and filtered. For each sample, productive Simpson clonality was calculated as the square root of Simpson's diversity index over productive rearrangements. TCRdb carries this immuneACCESS record with in-frame sequences only. Its versions omit some clonotypes, under half of them owing to an unresolved V gene in the studies checked, with the rest unexplained. V, J and clone size reflect that table, while D and trimming were determined from the DNA. The sample table holds 160,000 or so clones, of which more than 85% were seen once. About 2.5% of the sample is in the top ten clones.

Whole blood was collected in K2EDTA tubes by collaborating institutions according to the institutions' own protocols. For TCRbeta analysis, collaborator samples were shipped as frozen whole blood, as isolated PBMCs, or as DNA extracted from either sample type. The CDR3 starts with the cysteine, ends with the phenylalanine, and has 15 residues. Only the CDR3 DNA stays, 45 bases, in frame from base 1. As encoded in the germline V gene (reference sequence), CDR1 is SEHNR while CDR2 is FQNEAQ. The junction shows trimming of 4 bases on V and 1 base on J, and the gene matches do not reach 3 bases of it. With respect to this clone: There is no known antigen for this receptor. No much larger clone is present one base from it, and per-base qualities are unavailable.

The TCR comes from a woman in her 70s with acute or convalescent COVID-19. Input material: peripheral blood. The chain uses TRBV7-9 and TRBJ2-1, with 8 bases matching TRBD1. The CDR3 here reads CASSSGQASYNEQFF. The sequence in DNA is TGTGCCAGCAGCTCGGGACAGGCTTCCTACAATGAGCAGTTCTTC.